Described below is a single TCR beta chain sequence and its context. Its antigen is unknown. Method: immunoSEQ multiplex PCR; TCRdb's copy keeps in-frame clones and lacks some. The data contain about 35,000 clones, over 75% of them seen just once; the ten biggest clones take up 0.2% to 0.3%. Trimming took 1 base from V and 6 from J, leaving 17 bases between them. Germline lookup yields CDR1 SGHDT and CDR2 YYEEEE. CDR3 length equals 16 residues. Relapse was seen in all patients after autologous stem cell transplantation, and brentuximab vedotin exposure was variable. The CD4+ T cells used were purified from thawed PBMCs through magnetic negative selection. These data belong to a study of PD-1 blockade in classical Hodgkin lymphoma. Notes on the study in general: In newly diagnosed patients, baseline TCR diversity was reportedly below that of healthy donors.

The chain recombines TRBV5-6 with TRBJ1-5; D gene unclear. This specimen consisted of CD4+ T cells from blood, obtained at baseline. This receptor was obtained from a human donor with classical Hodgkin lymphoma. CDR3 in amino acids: CASSLRSRSVSQPQHF. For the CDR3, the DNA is TGTGCCAGCAGCTTGCGGAGCAGGTCGGTCTCTCAGCCCCAGCATTTT.